This T cell receptor beta chain was sequenced during a study of neurological immune-mediated disorders. The method for making cDNA was 5'RACE, and it used 10-nucleotide random UMIs. From 15-18 subjects, each sequencing run yielded over 160 million TCR-beta sequences. Each CDR3 protein is one row after TCRdb ran MiXCR on the 5' RACE reads. The table has approximately 32,000 distinct CDR3 sequences, almost 7.5% seen once. The V end lost 3 bases, the J end lost 6 bases, and 19 bases lay between the germline ends. The germline V gene encodes CDR1 KGHDR and CDR2 SFDVKD. The CDR3 runs to 16 residues. Study-wide results and caveats: There were no CDR3 amino acid sequences shared by expanded clones across subjects, a result suggesting private repertoires in all groups.

This clonotype was seen ten or more times. Its antigen is currently unknown. Sequencing was performed on PBMCs. V and J are TRBV24-1 and TRBJ2-5; a weak D match, TRBD1 (6 bases). This receptor was identified in a woman in her forties in good health. The CDR3 protein is CATSDQTNRDGKTQYF. In DNA form, the CDR3 reads TGTGCCACCAGTGATCAGACGAACAGGGACGGGAAGACCCAGTACTTC.